Following are 20 T cell receptor beta chains from one sample sequenced in a study of CD8+ T cells in alopecia areata. RNA was isolated and reverse transcribed to cDNA, the sequencing template. TCRdb's copy holds only in-frame clones and misses some; the assay was immunoSEQ multiplex PCR. The sample yields 170,000 or so clones, roughly 61% seen once. The sample's treatment: oral pan-JAK inhibitor, 5-10 mg twice daily. Sequencing was performed on CD8+ T cells sorted from blood, taken at week 24, from a patient treated with tofacitinib. These receptors originate from a human donor with alopecia areata.

This clone was observed a few times. Other nucleotide sequences in the sample specify the same CDR3. V and J are TRBV7-9 and TRBJ2-7; no definite D call. V was cut by 6 bases and J by 0 bases, with 6 bases left in between. Germline V gives CDR1 SEHNR, CDR2 FQNEAQ (reference sequence). The length of the CDR3 is 12 residues. In DNA, the CDR3 is TGTGCCAGCAGTCTTAGCTCCTACGAGCAGTACTTC. Amino acids: CASSLSSYEQYF.

This clone was counted once. This chain uses TRBV12-5 with TRBJ2-1; D remains ambiguous. Germline CDR1 is LGHNT and CDR2 is FRNRAP. Trimming took off 1 base at V and 0 bases at J, with 7 bases between the two ends. The CDR3 runs 15 residues. CDR3: CASGLERHSYNEQFF. CDR3 nucleotide sequence: TGTGCTAGTGGTTTGGAGAGACACTCCTACAATGAGCAGTTCTTC.

J is TRBJ1-5 and V is TRBV5-6; no reliable D call. The CDR3 covers 14 residues. Trimming removed 0 bases at V and 0 bases at J, with 4 bases between. CDR1 is SGHDT, CDR2 YYEEEE, per germline. The CDR3 loop reads CASSLGHSNQPQHF. DNA for the CDR3: TGTGCCAGCAGCTTGGGACATAGCAATCAGCCCCAGCATTTT.

The chain joins TRBV30 to TRBJ2-3; possible D gene TRBD2, 5 bases. Trimming took 0 bases from V and 4 from J, leaving 8 bases between them. Germline V gives CDR1 GTSNPN, CDR2 SVGIG (reference sequence). The CDR3 has 13 residues. In nucleotides, the CDR3 is TGTGCCTGGAGTGTGTCGAGGGCAGATACGCAGTATTTT. Encoded protein: CAWSVSRADTQYF. The whole variable domain, remainder taken from reference TRBV30 and TRBJ2-3, is SQTIHQWPATLVQPVGSPLSLECTVEGTSNPNLYWYRQAAGRGLQLLFYSVGIGQISSEVPQNLSASRPQDRQFILSSKKLLLSDSGFYLCAWSVSRADTQYFGPGTRLTVL.

This chain joins TRBV10-3 and TRBJ2-1; tentatively, D is TRBD1 (5 bases). Germline-derived CDR1 and CDR2 are ENHRY and SYGVKD. The CDR3 spans 18 residues. The ends were cut back, 4 bases at V and 0 bases at J, with 19 bases in the middle. In DNA, the CDR3 is TGTGCCATCAGTGGGAACCATGGACACACTCGCTCCTACAATGAGCAGTTCTTC. Translation: CAISGNHGHTRSYNEQFF.

The CDR3: CASSQGSGELFF. CDR3 coding DNA: TGCGCCAGCAGCCAAGGCTCCGGGGAGCTGTTTTTT. The V call is TRBV4-1, the J call TRBJ2-2; the D is unclear. V was shortened by 1 base and J by 6 bases, with 3 bases between the two germline ends. This CDR3 region has 12 residues. The germline V gene has CDR1 MGHRA and CDR2 YSYEKL.

The rearrangement joins TRBV14 to TRBJ1-1; D gene unclear. Trimming cost V 2 bases and J 5 bases, with 18 bases left between them. Germline V gives CDR1 SGHDN, CDR2 FVKESK. The CDR3 runs to 16 residues. The CDR3 region is CASSQQIGLSHTEAFF. CDR3 sequence (DNA): TGTGCCAGCAGCCAACAAATCGGACTTTCCCATACTGAAGCTTTCTTT.

The chain uses TRBV6-1 and TRBJ2-6; D not resolved. Trimming took off 4 bases at V and 0 bases at J, with 4 bases between the two ends. The germline V gene has CDR1 MNHNS and CDR2 SASEGT. This CDR3 comprises 14 residues. The CDR3 region has the DNA TGTGCCAGCAGTGTTGGCTCTGGGGCCAACGTCCTGACTTTC. This gives the protein CASSVGSGANVLTF.

The DNA for the CDR3 is TGTGCCGCAAGACAGGGAGGAAACTATGGCTACACCTTC. Its protein is CAARQGGNYGYTF. This rearrangement joins TRBV6-5 to TRBJ1-2; 7 bases align to TRBD1. The CDR3 covers 13 residues. V dropped 11 bases and J dropped 2; count of bases not matched to a gene: 8. CDR1 and CDR2 (germline): MNHEY, SVGAGI.

A word on this clone: Germline and junction disagree at one end, which may indicate a read error. CDR3 sequence reads: CASSPDGRGRFF. In DNA, the CDR3 is TGCGCCAGCAGCCCCGACGGTCGCGGTAGGTTCTTC. V and J are TRBV11-2 and TRBJ2-1; unclear D gene. There are 12 residues in the CDR3. CDR1 is SGHAT and CDR2 is FQNNGV in the germline V gene.

A few counts support this clone. The chain recombines TRBV15 with TRBJ1-5; the match to TRBD1 covers 8 bases. The CDR3 sequence is 19 residues long. The V segment lost 3 bases and the J segment 1 base; nucleotides outside the gene matches: 14. Germline loops: CDR1 LNHNV, CDR2 YYDKDF (reference sequence). The CDR3 DNA is TGTGCCACCAGCAGCTCGGACCTCAGGGGGCGCGGAAGCAATCAGCCCCAGCATTTT. This gives the protein CATSSSDLRGRGSNQPQHF.

The gene calls are TRBV13 and TRBJ1-2; TRBD1 aligns across 8 bases. This CDR3 comprises 15 residues. CDR1 PRHDT and CDR2 FYEKMQ come from the germline V gene (reference sequence). The junction had 7 bases not matched to a gene; V was cut back by 2 bases and J by 5 bases. The CDR3 reads CASSLSGQGAYGYTF. In nucleotides, the CDR3 is TGTGCCAGCAGCTTATCGGGGCAGGGGGCATATGGCTACACCTTC.

The rearrangement links TRBV4-1 to TRBJ1-1; perhaps TRBD1 as D (6 bases). With 2 bases removed from V and 1 base from J, the gap between germline ends came to 8 bases. The CDR3 runs 14 residues. Germline V gives CDR1 MGHRA, CDR2 YSYEKL. The CDR3 here is CASSQLGQNTEAFF. CDR3 DNA sequence: TGCGCCAGCAGCCAATTGGGACAGAACACTGAAGCTTTCTTT.

The CDR3 DNA sequence: TGTGCCAGTAAGGGCAGTCCACGATACCCCTCTAAAACAGATACGCAGTATTTT. The encoded protein is CASKGSPRYPSKTDTQYF. J is TRBJ2-3 and V is TRBV19; D is uncertain. The germline CDR1 and CDR2 sequences are LNHDA and SQIVND (reference sequence). The CDR3 length is 18 residues. The germline V and J ends were trimmed by 7 bases and 3 bases, with 26 bases remaining between them.

This chain links TRBV6-6 with TRBJ2-3; D not resolved. This CDR3 has 14 residues. The germline CDR1 and CDR2 sequences are MNHNY and SVGAGI (reference sequence). V was shortened by 5 bases and J by 3 bases, with 12 bases between the two germline ends. CDR3 sequence: CASSPSGNTDTQYF. The CDR3, as DNA: TGTGCCAGCAGTCCGTCGGGTAATACAGATACGCAGTATTTT.

This clone was found a few times. V gene TRBV4-1 combines with J gene TRBJ1-5, with unresolved D. The CDR3 is 13 residues long. The ends were cut back, 5 bases at V and 7 bases at J, with 12 bases in the middle. Germline V CDR1 and CDR2: MGHRA, YSYEKL. This chain's CDR3 is CASSANLGQPQHF. DNA of the CDR3: TGCGCCAGCAGCGCTAACCTGGGACAGCCCCAGCATTTT.

This clone occurred a few times. The CDR3 here is CASSESRTVLSQETQYF. For the CDR3, the DNA is TGTGCCAGCAGTGAATCCCGGACAGTGCTTTCCCAAGAGACCCAGTACTTC. The chain recombines TRBV2 with TRBJ2-5; D may be TRBD1 (6 bases). This CDR3 comprises 17 residues. Germline lookup yields CDR1 SNHLY and CDR2 FYNNEI. V lost 2 bases to trimming and J lost 1 base, with 17 bases between them.

This clone was recorded at least ten times. The J gene is TRBJ2-5, the V gene TRBV27, with a possible D match to TRBD2 (6 bases). The CDR3 extends over 14 amino acids. Germline CDR1 reads MNHEY; CDR2 reads SMNVEV (reference sequence). With 6 bases removed from V and 6 bases from J, the gap between germline ends came to 17 bases. The CDR3 bases are TGTGCCAGCAGCAACCTTTCTAGCGCAAAGACCCAGTACTTC. Protein: CASSNLSSAKTQYF.

This chain joins TRBV7-9 and TRBJ1-1; D uncertain. From germline, CDR1 is SEHNR and CDR2 FQNEAQ (reference sequence). Trimming pared 5 bases from V and 2 bases from J, leaving 9 bases between. The CDR3 spans 13 residues. CDR3 in amino acids: CASSPPYNTEAFF. The CDR3 nucleotides are TGTGCCAGCAGCCCCCCTTATAACACTGAAGCTTTCTTT.

CDR3 loop: CASSLESQYEQYF. CDR3 nucleotides: TGCGCCAGCAGCTTGGAATCTCAGTACGAGCAGTACTTC. The chain employs TRBV5-1 and TRBJ2-7; D is uncertain. V was clipped by 0 bases and J by 4 bases, with 8 bases between them. Germline V CDR1 and CDR2: SGHRS, YFSETQ. The CDR3 covers 13 residues.